The clone carrying this T cell receptor beta chain was recorded a few times. Its antigen is still unknown. Germline assignment: CDR1 SGDLS and CDR2 YYNGEE. The CDR3 loop spans 14 amino acids. V was clipped by 4 bases and J by 1 base, with 11 bases between them. Using immunoSEQ multiplex PCR, the repertoire was profiled, and TCRdb retains in-frame clones only, with some absent. The sample lists approximately 120,000 clones, roughly 88% occurring once. These data originate in a study of T cell responses to AZD1222 COVID-19 vaccine. Study in general: Both about-4-week and about-12-week second-dose recipients were combined. Study-level findings and limits: Clonal diversity was possibly underestimated, and white British individuals and females predominated among donors.

The specimen comprised peripheral blood, sampled on day 0 of AZD1222 vaccination. The TCR sequence derives from an adult in good health. This chain uses TRBV9 with TRBJ1-1, with D perhaps matching TRBD1 (5 bases). DNA for the CDR3: TGTGCCAGCAGCATAGGGGCGGGGAACACTGAAGCTTTCTTT. This sequence encodes CASSIGAGNTEAFF.